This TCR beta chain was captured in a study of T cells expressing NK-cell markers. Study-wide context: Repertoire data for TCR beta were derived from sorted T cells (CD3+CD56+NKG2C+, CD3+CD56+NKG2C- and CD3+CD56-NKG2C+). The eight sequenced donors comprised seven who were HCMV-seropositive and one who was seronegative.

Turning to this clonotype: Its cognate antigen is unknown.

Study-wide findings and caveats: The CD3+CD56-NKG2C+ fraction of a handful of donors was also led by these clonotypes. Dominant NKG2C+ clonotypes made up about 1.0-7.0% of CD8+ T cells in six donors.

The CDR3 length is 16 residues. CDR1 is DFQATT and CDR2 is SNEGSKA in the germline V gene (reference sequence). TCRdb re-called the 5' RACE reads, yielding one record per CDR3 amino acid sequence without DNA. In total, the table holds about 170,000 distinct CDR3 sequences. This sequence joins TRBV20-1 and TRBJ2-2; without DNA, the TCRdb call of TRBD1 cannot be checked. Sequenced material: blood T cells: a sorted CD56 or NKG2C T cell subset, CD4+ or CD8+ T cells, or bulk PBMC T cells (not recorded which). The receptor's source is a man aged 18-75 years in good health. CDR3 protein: CSARDLGQALTGELFF.